This TCR beta chain was obtained from a study of breast tumors, draining lymph nodes, adjacent tissues. Axillary draining lymph nodes of breast cancer patients supplied the node samples. TCRdb ran MiXCR on the multiplex PCR reads and lists one entry per CDR3 protein. Of around 130,000 distinct CDR3 sequences detected, 21% appear once; the ten largest clones hold 2.2%. This clonotype was seen ten or more times. The CDR3 sequence is 14 residues long. Looked up from germline, CDR1 is MNHNS and CDR2 is SASEGT. The germline V and J ends were trimmed by 5 bases and 7 bases, with 15 bases remaining between them.

The TCR comes from a female donor with breast cancer. Some clones in this sample may be carry-over from other donors' samples. This chain uses TRBV6-1 with TRBJ2-1, with D perhaps given as TRBD1 or TRBD2 (5 bases each). The sequenced sample consisted of axillary lymph node tissue. In nucleotides, the CDR3 is TGTGCCAGCAGTTGGGACCTGAGGACGAATGAGCAGTTCTTC. It yields the protein CASSWDLRTNEQFF.